What follows is one TCR beta chain and its context. As yet, its antigen is unknown. The PCR made use of 60 Vbeta and 13 Jbeta primers. TCRdb keeps only in-frame clones here, not all; method: immunoSEQ multiplex PCR. The sample includes 95,000 to 150,000 clones, around 77% of them seen just once. The sample originates from a study of cytomegalovirus exposure and HLA in healthy donors. Study-level points and caveats: Rare TCR sequences predominated, though certain public TCRs were found in many donors.

The CDR3 covers 17 residues. The V segment lost 0 bases and the J segment 1 base; nucleotides outside the gene matches: 5. In germline, CDR1 is SGHDT, CDR2 YYEEEE. The clonotype comes from a middle-aged woman in good health and CMV-seropositive. The sequencing input was PBMCs. This rearrangement joins TRBV5-6 to TRBJ2-1; 9 bases fit TRBD2. The CDR3 reads CASSLEGGRVSYNEQFF. The CDR3 nucleotides are TGTGCCAGCAGCTTGGAAGGCGGGAGGGTGTCCTACAATGAGCAGTTCTTC.